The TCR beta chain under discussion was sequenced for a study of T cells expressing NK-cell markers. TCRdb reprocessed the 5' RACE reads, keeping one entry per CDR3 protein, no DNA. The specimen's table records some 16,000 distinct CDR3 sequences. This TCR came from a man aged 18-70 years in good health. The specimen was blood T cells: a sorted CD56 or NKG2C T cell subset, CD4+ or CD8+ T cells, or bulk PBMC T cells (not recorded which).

The CDR3 sequence: CSARDFQKNTDTQYF. This sequence joins TRBV20-1 and TRBJ2-3. CDR1 and CDR2 (germline): DFQATT, SNEGSKA (reference sequence). The CDR3 is 15 amino acids.